The text below deals with one T cell receptor beta chain. CDR1 and CDR2 from the germline V gene are SGHKS and YYEKEE (reference sequence). The CDR3 has 16 residues. Germline trimming cut 4 bases from V and 2 bases from J; bases unmatched to any gene: 11. This sample is part of a study of T cell changes during pregnancy in multiple sclerosis. Libraries were prepared by immunoSEQ multiplex PCR; TCRdb keeps only in-frame clonotypes and omits some of them. The sample records tens of thousands of clones, around 93% being singletons. The source was CD4+ T cells from peripheral blood mononuclear cells, collected in the third trimester of pregnancy. The V call is TRBV5-5, the J call TRBJ2-7; 8 bases are a match to TRBD2. The clonotype comes from a female donor with multiple sclerosis, enrolled in a pregnancy study. The CDR3 sequence: CASSLKRGQGTYEQYF. CDR3 nucleotides: TGTGCCAGCAGCCTCAAGCGGGGGCAAGGCACCTACGAGCAGTACTTC.